This entry features one TCR beta chain sequence. This clonotype was detected once. Its specific antigen is unknown. The input lacks base qualities; no much larger clone sits a single base away. One read alone makes for weak evidence. According to the study, the label for this sample's treatment or condition signals: approximately nine-day PBMC culture with coronavirus spike peptide pools or control peptides (ViraFEST assay). The ViraFEST assay, used in the study, expanded antigen-specific T cells with peptide pools and then identified the expanded clonotypes through TCR sequencing. Positive SARS-CoV-2 PCR tests in the convalescent patients dated from March to December 2020, before Alpha, Beta and Delta variants emerged in the United States. Each well held 2 million to 2.5 million PBMCs cultured with roughly 10 ug/ml peptide pools in IMDM containing approximately 4.8% human AB serum and around 9 IU/ml IL-2. Half of the culture medium was replaced with fresh IL-2-containing medium on days 3 and 7. Once the cells had been in culture for around 10 days, the EasySep CD4+ T cell isolation kit was used to isolate CD4+ T cells by negative selection. PBMCs were separated from whole blood using Ficoll-Paque Plus gradient centrifugation and then either used fresh or cryopreserved at -140C. Triplicate wells were generally used for each culture condition.

From the cysteine through the phenylalanine, the CDR3 covers 15 amino acids. Only the CDR3 portion is preserved as DNA: 45 bases, with reading frame beginning at the first base. Relative to germline, V is missing 7 bases and J is missing 4 bases, with 12 bases of the junction outside any gene match. The CDR1 and CDR2 encoded by the germline V gene (reference sequence) are LNHDA and SQIVND. The sample is drawn from a study of vaccination and CD4 T cells after COVID-19 (dated by TCRdb to the early 2020s). Study-wide context: SARS-CoV-2 positivity had been established in the convalescent patients by nasal swab PCR, and mild disease was recorded in several of these patients and severe disease in one. The convalescent cohort included six males and four females, with two Hispanic individuals, seven Caucasians, two Asians and one multiracial person. Participants received two doses of either the Pfizer-BioNTech BNT162b2 vaccine (n=8) or the Moderna mRNA-1273 vaccine (n=2). Post-COVID blood samples from convalescent patients were collected a median of 101 days after diagnosis, with a range of about 35 to 180 days. Post-vaccine blood samples were taken a median of 72 days after the second vaccine dose, with a range of roughly 14 to 250 days. Overlapping spike peptide pools from SARS-CoV-2 and from the common cold coronaviruses HCoV-NL63, HCoV-OC43 and HCoV-229E were used as culture stimuli. Control cultures used a CEFX viral epitope pool as positive control, an HIV-1 Nef peptide pool as negative control, or no peptide. In nine to eleven COVID-19 convalescent patients and a handful of infection-naive healthy vaccine recipients, researchers compared the spike-specific CD4+ TCR repertoire from before mRNA vaccination with the repertoire from after. Overall study outcomes, separate from this receptor: Of the vaccine-specific clones found in convalescent patients, nearly all (304 of 307) were mono-reactive for SARS-CoV-2 spike instead of being cross-reactive with common cold coronaviruses. Relatively few convalescent patients were included in the study, and early timepoints after natural infection were not analyzed. Among the post-vaccine SARS-CoV-2-reactive clones in convalescent patients, a median around 85% showed up only after vaccination, which suggests vaccine-specific priming. Although the median number of SARS-CoV-2-reactive clonotypes went up from some 23 after infection to 38 after vaccination, the increase was not significant.

Libraries were prepared through PCR. At the Johns Hopkins FTIC core, DNA from the cultured CD4+ T cells underwent TCR sequencing with the Oncomine TCR Beta short-read assay. The QIAamp micro DNA kit was used to extract genomic DNA from the cultured CD4+ T cells. The Oncomine TCR Beta libraries from cultured CD4+ T cells were pooled using unique dual indexes and then sequenced on an Illumina iSeq 100. The original pipeline was this. Non-productive sequences were removed, and CDR3s not starting with C, not ending with F or W, or shorter than 7 amino acids were discarded. The MANAFEST web application identified antigen-specific clonotypes by comparing peptide-stimulated wells against reference wells and other culture wells. An FDR below 0.05, an odds ratio above 5, and a productive frequency above 0.1% in at least two of three replicate wells were required for clones to be considered positive. Clonotypes that were significantly expanded in both SARS-CoV-2 spike wells and at least one common cold coronavirus spike condition were defined as cross-reactive. Similarity between CDR3 sequences was evaluated in R version 3.6.1 using Levenshtein distances (stringdist) and unrooted phylogenetic trees (ape). The public reads were run again by TCRdb, first through fastp at Q25 and then through MiXCR, and only productive beta chains were kept. Each entry is one CDR3 protein sequence, shown with its most common DNA and genes. Here the V and J calls rest on TCRdb's processing, not on the authors' analysis. For this sample there are roughly 16,000 distinct CDR3 sequences; about 40% appear just once. About 4% of the sample comes from the top ten.

The sequenced material came from CD4+ T cells from blood, cultured in vitro. The chain is encoded by TRBV19 joined to TRBJ2-7, and 8 junctional nucleotides match TRBD1. This sequence was found in a human donor who had recovered from COVID-19. The CDR3 in this case is CASTGPGQGSYEQYF. DNA sequence: TGTGCCAGTACCGGACCAGGACAGGGCTCGTACGAGCAGTACTTC.